This passage covers 22 T cell receptor beta chains from one sample sequenced in a study of cytomegalovirus exposure and HLA in healthy donors. The assay was immunoSEQ multiplex PCR, and TCRdb's table has in-frame clones only and misses some. The sample includes 160,000 or so clones, 88% of them seen just once. The source material was PBMCs. The receptors here all came from a man younger than 35 in good health and CMV-seronegative.

The V and J genes are TRBV5-1 and TRBJ2-1, with TRBD2 matching over 9 bases. Looked up from germline, CDR1 is SGHRS and CDR2 is YFSETQ. This CDR3 contains 15 residues. J was trimmed by 5 bases and V by 3 bases; bases with no gene match: 6. The chain's CDR3 is CASSSVAGVNNEQFF. The CDR3 coding sequence is TGCGCCAGCAGCTCCGTAGCGGGAGTGAACAATGAGCAGTTCTTC.

This rearrangement joins TRBV27 to TRBJ1-5; TRBD1 might be the D (5 bases). This CDR3 has 15 residues. Germline values: CDR1 MNHEY, CDR2 SMNVEV (reference sequence). The V end lost 2 bases, the J end lost 0 bases, and 8 bases lay between the germline ends. CDR3 DNA: TGTGCCAGCAGTTTAGCAGGGTCTAGCAATCAGCCCCAGCATTTT. Translating it yields CASSLAGSSNQPQHF.

The chain links TRBV2 to TRBJ2-2, with 13 bases that match TRBD2. The CDR3 covers 16 residues. Trimming at V came to 6 bases and at J to 2 bases, leaving 3 bases not matched to a gene. CDR1 is SNHLY and CDR2 is FYNNEI in the germline V gene. CDR3 sequence: CASRGLAGLNTGELFF. CDR3 sequence (DNA): TGTGCCAGCAGGGGACTAGCGGGACTAAACACCGGGGAGCTGTTTTTT.

V usage is TRBV5-8 and J usage is TRBJ1-3; tentative D call: TRBD1 (6 bases). The V gene lost 3 bases and the J gene lost 0 bases, with 10 bases spanning the gap. In germline, CDR1 is SGHTS, CDR2 YDEGEE. This CDR3 spans 15 amino acids. This CDR3 reads CASSWGTHSGNTIYF. In DNA, the CDR3 is TGTGCCAGCAGCTGGGGGACACACTCTGGAAACACCATATATTTT.

This clone was counted a few times. The chain links TRBV5-1 to TRBJ2-1; possible D gene TRBD2, 6 bases. This CDR3 spans 15 amino acids. CDR1 SGHRS and CDR2 YFSETQ come from the germline V gene. Trimming took 2 bases from V and 1 from J, leaving 10 bases between them. The CDR3 coding sequence is TGCGCCAGCAGCTTTGGCGGGACGTCCTACAATGAGCAGTTCTTC. It encodes CASSFGGTSYNEQFF.

This chain joins TRBV28 and TRBJ2-7; TRBD1 might be the D (6 bases). CDR1 is MDHEN and CDR2 is SYDVKM in the germline V gene. The CDR3 loop spans 14 amino acids. Trimming cost V 5 bases and J 3 bases, with 14 bases left between them. The CDR3 region has the DNA TGTGCCAGCAGTGCCCCGACAGGAAACTACGAGCAGTACGTC. It yields the protein CASSAPTGNYEQYV.

V and J are TRBV4-1 and TRBJ2-7; D is possibly TRBD2 (6 bases). Trimming stripped 1 base from V and 3 bases from J, with 10 bases between. CDR1 and CDR2 (germline): MGHRA, YSYEKL. The CDR3 runs 14 residues. CDR3 sequence (DNA): TGCGCCAGCAGCCAAGGGGACTCTAACTACGAGCAGTACTTC. This gives the protein CASSQGDSNYEQYF.

On this clone: A junction boundary mismatches the germline segment, possibly from a read error. The chain couples TRBV5-4 to TRBJ1-2; 7 nucleotides match TRBD1. The CDR3 has 17 residues. The germline gives CDR1 SGHNT, CDR2 YYREEE (reference sequence). As DNA, the CDR3 is TGCGCCAGCAGCGCCACTTCGATAAGACAGGGTTACTATGGCTACACCTTC. It is translated as CASSATSIRQGYYGYTF.

The rearrangement uses TRBV7-2 and TRBJ2-7, with 9 bases matching TRBD2. Germline CDR1 is SGHTA and CDR2 is FQGNSA. V was pared by 5 bases and J by 1 base, with 9 bases of the junction left unmatched. This CDR3 is built from 16 residues. The CDR3, as DNA: TGTGCCAGCAGCCCGTACCTACTAGCGGGTTCCTACGAGCAGTACTTC. It encodes CASSPYLLAGSYEQYF.

This clone has just one count. This chain links TRBV5-4 with TRBJ2-7; weak D call: TRBD2 (6 bases). The CDR3 extends over 16 amino acids. Trimming removed 4 bases from V and 0 bases from J, with 17 bases in between. Germline V gene data show CDR1 as SGHNT and CDR2 as YYREEE (reference sequence). The CDR3 nucleotides read TGTGCCAGCAGCGTTGGCGCTAGCGTAAGCTCCTACGAGCAGTACTTC. Protein: CASSVGASVSSYEQYF.

The rearrangement joins TRBV5-6 to TRBJ1-1; D remains ambiguous. Germline V gene data show CDR1 as SGHDT and CDR2 as YYEEEE. The length of the CDR3 is 14 residues. V lost 2 bases and J 0 bases, leaving 8 bases between the germline ends. The CDR3 DNA reads as TGTGCCAGCAGCTTTCGAAGCATGAACACTGAAGCTTTCTTT. Translated, it gives CASSFRSMNTEAFF. The full variable domain, completed using reference TRBV5-6 and TRBJ1-1, is DAGVTQSPTHLIKTRGQQVTLRCSPKSGHDTVSWYQQALGQGPQFIFQYYEEEERQRGNFPDRFSGHQFPNYSSELNVNALLLGDSALYLCASSFRSMNTEAFFGQGTRLTVV.

CDR3 in amino acids: CASSFGQRDRGEKLFF. The CDR3, as DNA: TGTGCCAGCAGCTTCGGACAGAGGGATCGGGGTGAAAAACTGTTTTTT. The chain links TRBV2 to TRBJ1-4; D is perhaps TRBD1 (6 bases). This CDR3 spans 16 amino acids. V lost 6 bases and J 7 bases, leaving 21 bases between the germline ends. From germline, CDR1 is SNHLY and CDR2 FYNNEI.

The chain links TRBV5-6 to TRBJ2-7; 11 bases fit TRBD1. This CDR3 has 14 residues. The V gene end was trimmed by 4 bases and the J gene end by 5 bases; junction bases not matched to a gene: 5. From germline, CDR1 is SGHDT and CDR2 YYEEEE. The CDR3 DNA reads as TGTGCCAGCAGCAGGACAGGGGGCATCGACGAGCAGTACTTC. Protein sequence: CASSRTGGIDEQYF.

This chain joins TRBV19 and TRBJ1-2; 8 bases map to TRBD1. This CDR3 spans 15 amino acids. Germline V lookup: CDR1 LNHDA, CDR2 SQIVND (reference sequence). Trimming cost V 6 bases and J 8 bases; bases outside gene matches: 14. CDR3 sequence reads: CASRPTGTGHIGYTF. CDR3 DNA sequence: TGTGCCAGTAGACCTACCGGGACAGGCCATATCGGCTACACCTTC.

This clone was seen only once. The V call is TRBV28, the J call TRBJ1-5; 9 nucleotides agree with TRBD1. V lost 2 bases and J lost 6; bases outside the gene matches: 5. Looked up from germline, CDR1 is MDHEN and CDR2 is SYDVKM. The CDR3 covers 15 residues. For the CDR3, the DNA is TGTGCCAGCAGTTTAGACAGGGGGGGGAGTCAGCCCCAGCATTTT. This sequence encodes CASSLDRGGSQPQHF.

This rearrangement joins TRBV27 to TRBJ2-1; 8 bases align to TRBD2. This CDR3 contains 16 residues. Germline CDR1 MNHEY, CDR2 SMNVEV (reference sequence). Unmatched junction bases numbered 14, after V lost 7 bases and J lost 6 bases. Written as DNA, the CDR3 is TGTGCCAGCAACCATCTCCCGGGACTAGTCCCCAATGAGCAGTTCTTC. This translates into CASNHLPGLVPNEQFF.

The chain has TRBV27 and TRBJ1-2; TRBD1 is a possible D gene (6 bases). V dropped 0 bases and J dropped 3 bases, with 14 bases sitting between them. This CDR3 has 16 amino acids. Germline V gives CDR1 MNHEY, CDR2 SMNVEV (reference sequence). DNA of the CDR3: TGTGCCAGCAGTTTATCGGCAGGGGCCCAATACTATGGCTACACCTTC. It yields the protein CASSLSAGAQYYGYTF.

The chain employs TRBV5-6 and TRBJ2-1, with 8 bases lining up with TRBD1. Trimming removed 2 bases from V and 9 bases from J; junction bases left unmatched: 1. CDR3 length: 12 residues. Germline loops: CDR1 SGHDT, CDR2 YYEEEE. CDR3 sequence: CASSLGTGEQFF. CDR3 DNA: TGTGCCAGCAGCTTAGGGACAGGTGAGCAGTTCTTC.

The genes are TRBV27 and TRBJ2-2, with 8 bases fitting TRBD1. CDR1 is MNHEY and CDR2 is SMNVEV in the germline V gene (reference sequence). The V segment lost 2 bases and the J segment 5 bases; nucleotides outside the gene matches: 13. CDR3 length: 18 amino acids. CDR3 bases: TGTGCCAGCAGTTTAAGGGTCCCTCGACAGGGGACGACCGGGGAGCTGTTTTTT. Residues: CASSLRVPRQGTTGELFF.

The V and J genes are TRBV5-6 and TRBJ2-3; TRBD1 matches at 10 bases. The CDR3 consists of 16 residues. The J segment lost 0 bases and the V segment lost 4 bases, leaving 5 bases of the junction unmatched. The germline V gene has CDR1 SGHDT and CDR2 YYEEEE. As DNA, the CDR3 is TGTGCCAGCAGCATCCCGGGACAGGGGAGCACAGATACGCAGTATTTT. This gives the protein CASSIPGQGSTDTQYF.

This clone was counted between two and nine times. The genes are TRBV11-2 and TRBJ2-2, with TRBD2 as a possible D gene (6 bases). CDR1 is SGHAT and CDR2 is FQNNGV in the germline V gene. V shed 4 bases and J shed 7 bases, with 19 bases lying between them. There are 16 residues in the CDR3. The CDR3 DNA reads as TGTGCCAGCAGCTCGGGGACTTTGGAGTTTGGCGGGGAGCTGTTTTTT. Amino acid sequence: CASSSGTLEFGGELFF.

The rearrangement uses TRBV4-1 and TRBJ1-2; no clear D gene. CDR1 is MGHRA, CDR2 YSYEKL, per germline. V dropped 0 bases and J dropped 6 bases, with 14 bases sitting between them. This CDR3 region has 15 residues. The DNA of the CDR3 is TGCGCCAGCAGCCAAGATTGGAAGGCAGGCCATGGCTACACCTTC. Translation gives CASSQDWKAGHGYTF.